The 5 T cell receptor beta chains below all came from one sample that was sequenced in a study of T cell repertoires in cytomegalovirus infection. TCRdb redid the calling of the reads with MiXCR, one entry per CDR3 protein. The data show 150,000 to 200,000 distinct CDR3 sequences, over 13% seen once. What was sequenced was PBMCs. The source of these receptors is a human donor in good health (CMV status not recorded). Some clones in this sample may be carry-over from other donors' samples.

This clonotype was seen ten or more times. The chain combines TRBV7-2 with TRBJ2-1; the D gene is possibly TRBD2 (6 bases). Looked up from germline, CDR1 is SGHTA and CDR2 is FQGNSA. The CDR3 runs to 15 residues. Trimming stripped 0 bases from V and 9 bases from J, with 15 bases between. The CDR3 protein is CASSLAAGRRGEQFF. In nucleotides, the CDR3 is TGTGCCAGCAGCTTAGCCGCGGGCCGGAGGGGTGAGCAGTTCTTC.

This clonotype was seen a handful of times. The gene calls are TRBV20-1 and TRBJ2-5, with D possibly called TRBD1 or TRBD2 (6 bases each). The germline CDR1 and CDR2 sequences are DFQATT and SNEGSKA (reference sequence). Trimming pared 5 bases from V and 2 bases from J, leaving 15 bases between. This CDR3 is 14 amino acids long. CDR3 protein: CSASPGAEQETQYF. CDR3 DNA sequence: TGCAGTGCTTCTCCGGGGGCCGAACAAGAGACCCAGTACTTC.

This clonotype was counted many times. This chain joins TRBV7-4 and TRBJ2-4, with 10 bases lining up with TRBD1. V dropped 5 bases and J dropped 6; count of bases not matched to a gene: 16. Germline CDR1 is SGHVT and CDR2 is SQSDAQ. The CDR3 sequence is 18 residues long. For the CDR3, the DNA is TGTGCCAGCAGCCAACCCGGGACAGGGGTTTGGAAGGGAAACATTCAGTACTTC. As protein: CASSQPGTGVWKGNIQYF.

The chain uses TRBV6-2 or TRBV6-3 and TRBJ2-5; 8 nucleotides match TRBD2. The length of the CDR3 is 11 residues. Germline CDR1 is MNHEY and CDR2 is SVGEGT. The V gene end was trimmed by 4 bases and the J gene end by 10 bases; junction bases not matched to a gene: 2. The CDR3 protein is CASSSAGGQYF. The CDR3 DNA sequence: TGTGCCAGCAGTTCGGCGGGGGGCCAGTACTTC.

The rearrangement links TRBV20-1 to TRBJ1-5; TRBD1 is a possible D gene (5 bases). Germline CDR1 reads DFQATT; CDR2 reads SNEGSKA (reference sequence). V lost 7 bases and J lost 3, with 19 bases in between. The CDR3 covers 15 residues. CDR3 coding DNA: TGCAGTGTCTCGTCGGGACTTTGGGCCAATCAGCCCCAGCATTTT. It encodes CSVSSGLWANQPQHF.